The 2 T cell receptor beta chains given below trace back to one sample, sequenced in a study of human T cells and chemical hapten exposure. TCRdb passed the RACE reads through MiXCR, listing each CDR3 protein once. The data show more than 150,000 distinct CDR3 sequences, under 35% seen once. Time point in this sample: pre-sensitization, week 0. As for treatment: therapeutic diphenylcyclopropenone sensitization with weekly scalp DPC. The specimen was whole blood, collected in connection with sensitization to the hapten diphenylcyclopropenone (DPC). The receptors derive from a woman aged 30 to 39 with alopecia areata. Some clones in this sample may be carry-over from other donors' samples.

This clonotype turned up a few times. The rearrangement links TRBV29-1 to TRBJ2-5; 10 nucleotides match TRBD1. The trim removed 5 bases at V and 5 bases at J, leaving 8 bases unmatched. Germline loops: CDR1 SQVTM, CDR2 ANQGSEA. CDR3 length: 14 residues. As DNA, the CDR3 is TGCAGCGTTAACCCGACAGGGGGCGGGGAGACCCAGTACTTC. Amino acid sequence: CSVNPTGGGETQYF.

The rearrangement links TRBV5-1 to TRBJ1-5, with TRBD1 matching 8 bases. Per germline, CDR1 SGHRS and CDR2 YFSETQ. The CDR3 is 16 amino acids. Germline trimming cut 0 bases from V and 7 bases from J; bases unmatched to any gene: 9. CDR3 amino acids: CASSLEGRGPGQPQHF. Here the CDR3 DNA reads TGCGCCAGCAGCTTGGAAGGCAGGGGGCCGGGGCAGCCCCAGCATTTT. Full variable domain (outside the CDR3, taken from reference TRBV5-1 and TRBJ1-5): KAGVTQTPRYLIKTRGQQVTLSCSPISGHRSVSWYQQTPGQGLQFLFEYFSETQRNKGNFPGRFSGRQFSNSRSEMNVSTLELGDSALYLCASSLEGRGPGQPQHFGDGTRLSIL.